Presented here are 27 T cell receptor beta chains from one specimen sequenced in a study of control samples from healthy donors and cancer patients. Using immunoSEQ multiplex PCR, the repertoire was profiled, and TCRdb retains in-frame clones only, with some absent. The sample yields about 140,000 clones, around nine tenths seen once. Sequenced input: blood. These receptors came from a man aged 25-45 years in good health.

The chain has TRBV18 and TRBJ2-2; 7 positions match TRBD1. Germline loops: CDR1 KGHSH, CDR2 LQKENI. J lost 2 bases, V lost 8 bases, and 11 bases had no gene match. The CDR3 length is 16 residues. The CDR3 spells CASRRPGTENTGELFF. CDR3 DNA sequence: TGTGCCAGCCGACGCCCCGGGACAGAAAACACCGGGGAGCTGTTTTTT.

Written as DNA, the CDR3 is TGTGCCAGCACAGGGGTCTCCTACAATGAGCAGTTCTTC. Translation gives CASTGVSYNEQFF. The chain carries TRBV25-1 and TRBJ2-1, with D possibly being TRBD1 (6 bases). The V gene lost 7 bases and the J gene lost 0 bases, with 7 bases spanning the gap. CDR1 and CDR2 from the germline V gene are MGHDK and SYGVNS. The CDR3 contains 13 residues.

The V gene is TRBV28, the J gene TRBJ1-2, with D maybe TRBD1 (5 bases). The CDR3 spans 14 residues. In germline, CDR1 is MDHEN, CDR2 SYDVKM. V shed 7 bases and J shed 4 bases, with 16 bases lying between them. In DNA form, the CDR3 reads TGTGCCAGCACAGGGACCGGCAGACTCTATGGCTACACCTTC. Translation gives CASTGTGRLYGYTF.

The genes are TRBV2 and TRBJ2-2, with 7 bases lining up with TRBD2. This CDR3 comprises 15 residues. The germline V gene has CDR1 SNHLY and CDR2 FYNNEI. Germline trimming cut 6 bases from V and 6 bases from J; bases unmatched to any gene: 10. The CDR3 nucleotides read TGTGCCAGCAGAGGCGGACTAGTTGTCGCCGGGGAGCTGTTTTTT. Its protein is CASRGGLVVAGELFF.

The chain has TRBV9 and TRBJ1-1; D gene ambiguous. Germline V CDR1 and CDR2: SGDLS, YYNGEE. The V and J ends lost 3 bases and 2 bases respectively, with 11 bases between them. CDR3 length: 14 amino acids. The chain's CDR3 is CASSANSGNTEAFF. The CDR3 DNA sequence: TGTGCCAGCAGCGCAAACAGCGGCAACACTGAAGCTTTCTTT. Full variable domain (rest looked up from reference TRBV9 and TRBJ1-1): DSGVTQTPKHLITATGQRVTLRCSPRSGDLSVYWYQQSLDQGLQFLIQYYNGEERAKGNILERFSAQQFPDLHSELNLSSLELGDSALYFCASSANSGNTEAFFGQGTRLTVV.

This clone was found once. The CDR3 loop is CASGRETSDQYNEQFF. CDR3 DNA: TGTGCCAGCGGGAGAGAAACTAGCGACCAATACAATGAGCAGTTCTTC. The chain is built from TRBV5-6 and TRBJ2-1, with 7 bases aligning to TRBD2. Germline-derived CDR1 and CDR2 are SGHDT and YYEEEE. J was trimmed by 4 bases and V by 7 bases; bases with no gene match: 14. The CDR3 spans 16 residues.

The rearrangement uses TRBV6-5 and TRBJ2-5; weak D call: TRBD2 (6 bases). From germline, CDR1 is MNHEY and CDR2 SVGAGI. CDR3 length equals 14 residues. V dropped 5 bases and J dropped 5 bases, with 15 bases sitting between them. The CDR3 coding sequence is TGTGCCAGCAGTCCCCGGCGTGGGGGGGAGACCCAGTACTTC. Translating gives CASSPRRGGETQYF.

This clone has a single count. CDR3 DNA sequence: TGTGCCATCAGCCCGGGACTAGGGACCTACAATGAGCAGTTCTTC. Its translation: CAISPGLGTYNEQFF. V gene TRBV10-3 combines with J gene TRBJ2-1; TRBD2 aligns across 8 bases. This CDR3 spans 15 amino acids. V dropped 6 bases and J dropped 2; count of bases not matched to a gene: 6. CDR1 and CDR2 (germline): ENHRY, SYGVKD.

The chain is built from TRBV7-8 and TRBJ1-1; D gene unclear. Germline CDR1 is SGHVS and CDR2 is FQNEAQ. CDR3 size: 12 residues. Trimming took 5 bases from V and 7 from J, leaving 11 bases between them. The CDR3 coding sequence is TGTGCCAGCAGCCCCTTATCGGGTGAAGCTTTCTTT. Protein sequence: CASSPLSGEAFF. Full variable domain (remainder filled in from reference TRBV7-8 and TRBJ1-1): GAGVSQSPRYKVAKRGQDVALRCDPISGHVSLFWYQQALGQGPEFLTYFQNEAQLDKSGLPSDRFFAERPEGSVSTLKIQRTQQEDSAVYLCASSPLSGEAFFGQGTRLTVV.

V usage is TRBV4-2 and J usage is TRBJ1-3, with D unclear. Germline values: CDR1 LGHNA, CDR2 YNFKEQ. Trimming shortened V by 0 bases and J by 7 bases, and 16 bases separated the two germline ends. The length of the CDR3 is 16 residues. In DNA, the CDR3 is TGTGCCAGCAGCCAAGAAACCAGACCTACCGGCAACACCATATATTTT. This sequence encodes CASSQETRPTGNTIYF.

V is TRBV12-5 and J is TRBJ2-3; D possibly corresponds to TRBD2 (6 bases). The germline V gene encodes CDR1 LGHNT and CDR2 FRNRAP. CDR3 length equals 13 residues. V dropped 4 bases and J dropped 6 bases, with 11 bases sitting between them. The CDR3 sequence is CASGYGSRDTQYF. The CDR3 DNA follows: TGTGCTAGTGGTTACGGGAGCCGGGATACGCAGTATTTT.

Notes on this clone: The same CDR3 arises from other DNA sequences in this sample as well. The V gene is TRBV28, the J gene TRBJ1-1, with D unresolved. Germline V CDR1 and CDR2: MDHEN, SYDVKM. V dropped 3 bases and J dropped 6 bases, with 5 bases sitting between them. The CDR3 is 11 amino acids. CDR3 nucleotides: TGTGCCAGCAGTTTGGTAGCTGAAGCTTTCTTT. It yields the protein CASSLVAEAFF.

This rearrangement joins TRBV4-2 to TRBJ2-7, with D perhaps matching TRBD1 (6 bases). The CDR3 runs 15 residues. The germline V gene encodes CDR1 LGHNA and CDR2 YNFKEQ. The ends were cut back, 1 base at V and 3 bases at J, with 13 bases in the middle. DNA of the CDR3: TGTGCCAGCAGCCAAGTAGGACAGAAAGACTACGAGCAGTACTTC. Translation gives CASSQVGQKDYEQYF.

The chain is built from TRBV19 and TRBJ1-3; D gene ambiguous. The length of the CDR3 is 14 residues. Trimming shortened V by 6 bases and J by 1 base, and 10 bases separated the two germline ends. CDR1 and CDR2 (germline): LNHDA, SQIVND (reference sequence). The CDR3 loop reads CASRRGGSGNTIYF. The CDR3 DNA follows: TGTGCCAGTAGACGGGGTGGTTCTGGAAACACCATATATTTT.

This clone was detected only once. The chain recombines TRBV14 with TRBJ2-2; 8 nucleotides line up with TRBD2. J was trimmed by 7 bases and V by 1 base; bases with no gene match: 5. CDR1 and CDR2 from the germline V gene are SGHDN and FVKESK. This CDR3 region has 15 residues. Here the CDR3 reads CASSQVISGDGELFF. Written as DNA, the CDR3 is TGTGCCAGCAGCCAAGTTATTAGCGGGGACGGGGAGCTGTTTTTT.

The rearrangement joins TRBV2 to TRBJ1-1; 11 bases map to TRBD1. The germline V gene encodes CDR1 SNHLY and CDR2 FYNNEI. V gave up 7 bases and J gave up 4 bases; unmatched junction bases: 11. The CDR3 extends over 16 amino acids. The CDR3 is CASTTGQGASGTEAFF. CDR3 nucleotide sequence: TGTGCCAGCACCACAGGACAGGGGGCGTCGGGCACTGAAGCTTTCTTT.

V and J are TRBV19 and TRBJ1-1; tentatively, D is TRBD1 (6 bases). CDR3 size: 15 residues. Trimming cost V 1 base and J 4 bases, with 13 bases left between them. CDR1 and CDR2 (germline): LNHDA, SQIVND (reference sequence). The CDR3 protein is CASSIVGALGTEAFF. As DNA, the CDR3 is TGTGCCAGTAGTATAGTGGGGGCCTTGGGCACTGAAGCTTTCTTT.

The chain uses TRBV7-9 and TRBJ1-2, with 7 bases matching TRBD1. Germline CDR1 and CDR2: SEHNR and FQNEAQ (reference sequence). This CDR3 has 13 amino acids. The V and J ends lost 5 bases and 5 bases, in that order; junction bases with no gene match: 5. CDR3 DNA sequence: TGTGCCAGCAGCCCGGACAGGCTATATGGCTACACCTTC. Its translation is CASSPDRLYGYTF.

The chain joins TRBV11-3 to TRBJ1-1, with D possibly matching TRBD1 (5 bases). In germline, CDR1 is SGHNT, CDR2 YENEEA. The V end was cut by 10 bases, the J end by 1 base, with 19 bases between. This CDR3 has 15 residues. The CDR3 sequence: CATSGAGGKNTEAFF. The CDR3 coding sequence is TGTGCCACCTCCGGGGCCGGGGGTAAGAACACTGAAGCTTTCTTT.

The rearrangement uses TRBV10-3 and TRBJ1-2; D is unclear. Germline assignment: CDR1 ENHRY and CDR2 SYGVKD. The CDR3 spans 13 residues. V lost 3 bases and J 2 bases, leaving 7 bases between the germline ends. CDR3 in DNA: TGTGCCATCAGTGAAGCGGGGAACTATGGCTACACCTTC. Protein product: CAISEAGNYGYTF.

The V and J genes are TRBV30 and TRBJ2-1, with a weak D call TRBD2 (7 bases). Germline V gene lookup returns CDR1 GTSNPN and CDR2 SVGIG (reference sequence). V gave up 3 bases and J gave up 10 bases, with 16 bases separating them. The CDR3 is 13 amino acids. The CDR3 loop is CAWSKGGPVEQFF. DNA for the CDR3: TGTGCCTGGAGCAAGGGGGGGCCCGTCGAGCAGTTCTTC.

This clone has a single count. The J gene is TRBJ1-2, the V gene TRBV28; D gene unclear. The V and J ends lost 4 bases and 8 bases respectively, with 11 bases between them. The CDR3 spans 12 residues. Looked up from germline, CDR1 is MDHEN and CDR2 is SYDVKM. The CDR3: CASSSRGWGYTF. The CDR3 DNA is TGTGCCAGCAGTTCCCGGGGATGGGGCTACACCTTC.

The rearrangement joins TRBV12-3 or TRBV12-4 to TRBJ1-1; D is ambiguous. The CDR3 loop spans 12 amino acids. V lost 3 bases to trimming and J lost 3 bases, with 5 bases between them. The CDR3 reads CASSFSDTEAFF. Here the CDR3 DNA reads TGTGCCAGCAGTTTTTCGGACACTGAAGCTTTCTTT.

The chain has TRBV30 and TRBJ1-1; D possibly corresponds to TRBD1 (6 bases). Trimming took off 3 bases at V and 0 bases at J, with 14 bases between the two ends. Germline lookup yields CDR1 GTSNPN and CDR2 SVGIG (reference sequence). CDR3 size: 15 residues. CDR3 sequence reads: CAWRAGEIMNTEAFF. CDR3 DNA: TGTGCCTGGAGGGCAGGGGAGATTATGAACACTGAAGCTTTCTTT.

The J gene is TRBJ2-7, the V gene TRBV20-1, with 8 positions matching TRBD1. Germline trimming cut 3 bases from V and 2 bases from J; bases unmatched to any gene: 9. The CDR3 has 15 amino acids. Germline assignment: CDR1 DFQATT and CDR2 SNEGSKA (reference sequence). CDR3 sequence (DNA): TGCAGTGCTAGTTTTTTCCAGGGGGCCGCCTACGAGCAGTACTTC. The encoded protein is CSASFFQGAAYEQYF.

This clone was seen only a few times. Written as DNA, the CDR3 is TGTGCCAGCAGTCTCCTAGGGGGGATAACCTACAATGAGCAGTTCTTC. It translates to CASSLLGGITYNEQFF. This chain joins TRBV27 and TRBJ2-1; D is perhaps TRBD1 or TRBD2 (6 bases each). Germline V gives CDR1 MNHEY, CDR2 SMNVEV (reference sequence). V lost 5 bases and J lost 2, with 16 bases in between. This CDR3 comprises 16 residues.

This clone was seen just once. This chain links TRBV27 with TRBJ2-2, with 15 bases matching TRBD2. Germline V CDR1 and CDR2: MNHEY, SMNVEV (reference sequence). The ends lost 6 bases at V and 7 bases at J; junction bases unmatched: 3. The CDR3 contains 15 residues. In nucleotides, the CDR3 is TGTGCCAGCAGCGGACTAGCGGGAGGGAACGGGGAGCTGTTTTTT. As protein: CASSGLAGGNGELFF.